This T cell receptor (beta chain) stems from a study of blood T cell repertoires in COVID-19. Sequencing used immunoSEQ multiplex PCR; TCRdb keeps in-frame clones, though not all of them. The table includes 85,000 to 90,000 clones, over 80% detected once. The TCR was taken from a human donor in a cohort sampled during active COVID-19. Sample: peripheral blood.

The CDR3 loop reads CASSLARDSYGYTF. CDR3 nucleotides: TGTGCCAGCAGTTTAGCCCGGGACAGCTATGGCTACACCTTC. The V and J genes are TRBV27 and TRBJ1-2; 7 bases are a match to TRBD1. The germline V gene has CDR1 MNHEY and CDR2 SMNVEV (reference sequence). J gave up 4 bases and V 2 bases, and 4 bases lay outside the gene matches. CDR3 length: 14 amino acids.